This T cell receptor (beta chain) was obtained from a study of blood T cell repertoires in COVID-19. Original processing notes: Estimates of nucleated cell counts were drawn from the amplification of reference gene primers. Here immunoSEQ multiplex PCR was the method, and the copy in TCRdb shows in-frame clones only, minus some. Clone size and the V and J calls come from that table; the DNA yielded D and trimming. The sample shows about 280,000 clones, around 87% of them seen only once. Germline V lookup: CDR1 KGHSH, CDR2 LQKENI. Germline trimming cut 3 bases from V and 5 bases from J; bases unmatched to any gene: 5. The CDR3 loop spans 14 amino acids.

This rearrangement joins TRBV18 to TRBJ1-1; 8 nucleotides align to TRBD1. The clonotype comes from a woman between 18 and 29 years old with acute COVID-19. The source material was PBMCs or T cells enriched from blood (not recorded which). CDR3 sequence (DNA): TGTGCCAGCTCACCGGATAGGACAGGGACTGAAGCTTTCTTT. Translated: CASSPDRTGTEAFF.